These 22 T cell receptor beta chains came from one sample sequenced in a study of sequential checkpoint blockade in melanoma. The treatment was: randomized to nivolumab then ipilimumab (arm A) or the reverse (arm B). The data were produced by immunoSEQ multiplex PCR, yet TCRdb's version contains in-frame clones alone and is incomplete. This table has about 29,000 clones, more than 60% appearing once. The sequences come from CD8+ T cells sorted from blood (inferred from file names), collected from a patient given nivolumab and ipilimumab in sequence. All receptors derive from a human donor with melanoma.

V is TRBV15 and J is TRBJ2-7, with D maybe TRBD2 (5 bases). CDR1 is LNHNV and CDR2 is YYDKDF in the germline V gene (reference sequence). CDR3 length equals 16 residues. The ends were cut back, 2 bases at V and 5 bases at J, with 19 bases in the middle. The CDR3 DNA follows: TGTGCCACCAGCAGAATCCTGGAAGACCCGGGGAACGAGCAGTACTTC. It encodes CATSRILEDPGNEQYF.

The chain uses TRBV5-8 and TRBJ1-5; perhaps TRBD1 as D (5 bases). V lost 2 bases and J lost 5, with 17 bases in between. The CDR3 spans 16 residues. Germline V gene data show CDR1 as SGHTS and CDR2 as YDEGEE. The CDR3 here is CASSFFIVPGDQPQHF. The CDR3 nucleotides are TGTGCCAGCAGCTTTTTTATTGTCCCGGGGGATCAGCCCCAGCATTTT. Together with reference TRBV5-8 and TRBJ1-5, the CDR3 gives the full variable domain: EAGVTQSPTHLIKTRGQQATLRCSPISGHTSVYWYQQALGLGLQFLLWYDEGEERNRGNFPPRFSGRQFPNYSSELNVNALELEDSALYLCASSFFIVPGDQPQHFGDGTRLSIL.

This clone appeared once. The CDR3 loop reads CASSLTGTYEQYF. DNA for the CDR3: TGTGCCAGCAGCTTAACGGGGACCTACGAGCAGTACTTC. V usage is TRBV5-5 and J usage is TRBJ2-7; weak D call: TRBD2 (5 bases). Looked up from germline, CDR1 is SGHKS and CDR2 is YYEKEE (reference sequence). The CDR3 is made up of 13 amino acids. The V end lost 2 bases, the J end lost 2 bases, and 8 bases lay between the germline ends.

The chain combines TRBV23-1 with TRBJ1-5; weak D call: TRBD1 (6 bases). TRBV23-1 counts as an open reading frame of uncertain function. The CDR3 length is 16 residues. V lost 6 bases and J lost 7, with 22 bases in between. The CDR3 DNA is TGCGCCAGCAGCCGAGACTTTAACAGGGCCAGGCAGCCCCAGCATTTT. Protein product: CASSRDFNRARQPQHF.

The chain recombines TRBV7-9 with TRBJ2-7; a possible D gene is TRBD2 (5 bases). With 11 bases removed from V and 2 bases from J, the gap between germline ends came to 13 bases. CDR1 is SEHNR, CDR2 FQNEAQ, per germline (reference sequence). CDR3 size: 12 residues. CDR3 in amino acids: CAGGRAPYEQYF. The CDR3 coding sequence is TGTGCCGGCGGGCGGGCCCCCTACGAGCAGTACTTC.

This clone was seen a handful of times. The CDR3 region is CASSQVQLAGGPYTGELFF. CDR3 DNA sequence: TGTGCCAGCAGCCAAGTCCAACTAGCGGGAGGGCCTTACACCGGGGAGCTGTTTTTT. V is TRBV27 and J is TRBJ2-2; TRBD2 agrees at 13 bases. The CDR3 totals 19 residues. Trimming cost V 6 bases and J 3 bases; bases outside gene matches: 13. The germline V gene encodes CDR1 MNHEY and CDR2 SMNVEV (reference sequence).

The sample holds a few counts of this clone. V and J are TRBV7-9 and TRBJ1-1; unclear D gene. This CDR3 comprises 14 residues. Germline-derived CDR1 and CDR2 are SEHNR and FQNEAQ (reference sequence). The germline V and J ends were trimmed by 2 bases and 4 bases, with 11 bases remaining between them. The CDR3 coding sequence is TGTGCCAGCAGCTTAAGAGCGTCGGGCACTGAAGCTTTCTTT. It specifies CASSLRASGTEAFF.

The chain carries TRBV27 and TRBJ2-5, with 8 nucleotides matching TRBD2. CDR1 is MNHEY, CDR2 SMNVEV, per germline (reference sequence). The CDR3 contains 15 residues. Trimming cost V 7 bases and J 5 bases; bases outside gene matches: 12. CDR3 sequence (DNA): TGTGCCAGCACCGGGCGGGGGGCCAGGAGCGAGACCCAGTACTTC. Its protein product is CASTGRGARSETQYF.

The chain is built from TRBV28 and TRBJ2-7; 9 bases align to TRBD1. The CDR3 has 15 amino acids. V gave up 7 bases and J gave up 2 bases; unmatched junction bases: 9. Germline loops: CDR1 MDHEN, CDR2 SYDVKM. CDR3 sequence: CASTTRDRVAYEQYF. CDR3 DNA sequence: TGTGCCAGCACCACCAGGGACAGGGTAGCCTACGAGCAGTACTTC.

This clone was detected once. V and J are TRBV19 and TRBJ2-3; D is ambiguous. CDR3 length equals 12 residues. The germline V and J ends were trimmed by 5 bases and 3 bases, with 6 bases remaining between them. CDR1 is LNHDA and CDR2 is SQIVND in the germline V gene (reference sequence). The CDR3 region has the DNA TGTGCCAGTAGTCCTTCTACAGATACGCAGTATTTT. Translating gives CASSPSTDTQYF.

V and J are TRBV19 and TRBJ1-3; no clear D. The CDR3 extends over 15 amino acids. From germline, CDR1 is LNHDA and CDR2 SQIVND (reference sequence). Trimming removed 1 base at V and 0 bases at J, with 7 bases between. CDR3 bases: TGTGCCAGTAGTATAGCGTCGAGCTCTGGAAACACCATATATTTT. This sequence encodes CASSIASSSGNTIYF.

The rearrangement links TRBV19 to TRBJ2-7; TRBD2 agrees at 9 bases. V lost 5 bases and J lost 4; bases outside the gene matches: 6. Germline lookup yields CDR1 LNHDA and CDR2 SQIVND (reference sequence). The CDR3 runs to 14 residues. CDR3 in DNA: TGTGCCAGTAGTCCCTTCGGACTAGCGTACGAGCAGTACTTC. Protein product: CASSPFGLAYEQYF. Based on the CDR3 plus reference TRBV19 and TRBJ2-7, the full variable domain is DGGITQSPKYLFRKEGQNVTLSCEQNLNHDAMYWYRQDPGQGLRLIYYSQIVNDFQKGDIAEGYSVSREKKESFPLTVTSAQKNPTAFYLCASSPFGLAYEQYFGPGTRLTVT.

The V call is TRBV15, the J call TRBJ2-7; D is possibly TRBD1 (5 bases). V dropped 4 bases and J dropped 2 bases, with 6 bases sitting between them. Germline V gives CDR1 LNHNV, CDR2 YYDKDF (reference sequence). CDR3 size: 12 residues. CDR3 protein: CATSKGAYEQYF. The DNA of the CDR3 is TGTGCCACCAGCAAAGGGGCCTACGAGCAGTACTTC.

The chain couples TRBV5-4 to TRBJ2-5; TRBD2 agrees at 7 bases. The DNA matches TRBJ2-7 better at its end, which makes the J call doubtful. Germline CDR1 and CDR2: SGHNT and YYREEE (reference sequence). CDR3 size: 14 residues. The CDR3 reads CASSLSLAAYEQYF. Here the CDR3 DNA reads TGTGCCAGCAGCTTGTCGCTAGCGGCCTACGAGCAGTACTTC.

The chain is built from TRBV6-6 and TRBJ2-7; possibly TRBD1 for D (6 bases). V was cut by 2 bases and J by 0 bases, with 14 bases left in between. The CDR3 is 16 amino acids. Per germline, CDR1 MNHNY and CDR2 SVGAGI (reference sequence). CDR3 DNA: TGTGCCAGCAGTTACCCGAAGGACAGAAGCTCCTACGAGCAGTACTTC. Residues: CASSYPKDRSSYEQYF.

The V gene is TRBV6-5, the J gene TRBJ1-4; D gene unclear. Trimming took 6 bases from V and 3 from J, leaving 14 bases between them. Germline values: CDR1 MNHEY, CDR2 SVGAGI. The CDR3 runs 15 residues. The CDR3 sequence is CASRPLHAANEKLFF. CDR3 nucleotide sequence: TGTGCCAGCAGACCCTTACATGCGGCTAATGAAAAACTGTTTTTT.

The rearrangement links TRBV6-5 to TRBJ2-1, with 7 bases fitting TRBD2. The V segment lost 5 bases and the J segment 4 bases; nucleotides outside the gene matches: 8. The CDR3 loop spans 15 amino acids. Germline V CDR1 and CDR2: MNHEY, SVGAGI. CDR3 in amino acids: CASSPIAGEYNEQFF. The CDR3 DNA reads as TGTGCCAGCAGTCCTATTGCGGGAGAATACAATGAGCAGTTCTTC.

This sequence joins TRBV10-3 and TRBJ1-5; 10 nucleotides align to TRBD1. Germline-derived CDR1 and CDR2 are ENHRY and SYGVKD. Trimming removed 6 bases from V and 6 bases from J; junction bases left unmatched: 5. This CDR3 has 14 amino acids. CDR3 DNA sequence: TGTGCCATCAGGGACAGGGGGTTATCTCAGCCCCAGCATTTT. Amino acids: CAIRDRGLSQPQHF.

This sequence joins TRBV5-6 and TRBJ2-5; TRBD2 matches at 8 bases. The trim removed 2 bases at V and 3 bases at J, leaving 6 bases unmatched. The CDR3 is 15 residues long. Germline CDR1 is SGHDT and CDR2 is YYEEEE. The CDR3 sequence is CASSFRTSGEETQYF. The CDR3 DNA follows: TGTGCCAGCAGCTTCAGAACTAGCGGAGAAGAGACCCAGTACTTC.

J is TRBJ1-2 and V is TRBV4-3; D possibly corresponds to TRBD1 (6 bases). The germline V gene encodes CDR1 LGHNA and CDR2 YSLEER. V lost 3 bases and J 0 bases, leaving 14 bases between the germline ends. This CDR3 has 16 amino acids. The CDR3 bases are TGCGCCAGCAGCCAGGACCAACAGGGAGCTAACTATGGCTACACCTTC. Its translation: CASSQDQQGANYGYTF.

In this sample, this clone turned up once. The chain combines TRBV10-3 with TRBJ2-7, with D maybe TRBD1 (6 bases). Trimming left V 7 bases short and J 4 bases short, with 14 bases between. This CDR3 region has 13 residues. The germline gives CDR1 ENHRY, CDR2 SYGVKD. The chain's CDR3 is CAIKEQGWYEQYF. For the CDR3, the DNA is TGTGCCATCAAGGAACAGGGTTGGTACGAGCAGTACTTC.

The rearrangement uses TRBV4-1 and TRBJ2-1; 11 bases match TRBD2. Losses at the gene ends were 4 bases for V and 7 bases for J; bases not matched to a gene: 6. This CDR3 has 15 residues. Germline V lookup: CDR1 MGHRA, CDR2 YSYEKL. CDR3 bases: TGCGCCAGCAGCCTTAGCGGGAGGGCCAATAATGAGCAGTTCTTC. The encoded protein is CASSLSGRANNEQFF.